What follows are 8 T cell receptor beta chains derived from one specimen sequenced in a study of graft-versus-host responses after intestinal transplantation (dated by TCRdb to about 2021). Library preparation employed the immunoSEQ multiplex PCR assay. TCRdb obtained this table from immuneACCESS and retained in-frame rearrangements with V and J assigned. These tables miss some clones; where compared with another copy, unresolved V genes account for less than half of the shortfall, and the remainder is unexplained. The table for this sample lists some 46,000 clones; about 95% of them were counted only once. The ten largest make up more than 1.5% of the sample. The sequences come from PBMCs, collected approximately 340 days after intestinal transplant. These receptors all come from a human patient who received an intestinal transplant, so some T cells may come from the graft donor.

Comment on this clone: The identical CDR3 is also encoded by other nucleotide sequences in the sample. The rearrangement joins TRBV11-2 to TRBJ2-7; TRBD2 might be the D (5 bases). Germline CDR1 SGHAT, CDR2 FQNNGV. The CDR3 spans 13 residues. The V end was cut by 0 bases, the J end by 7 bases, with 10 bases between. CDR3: CASSLDRGDEQYF. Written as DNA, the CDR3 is TGTGCCAGCAGCTTAGATCGGGGAGATGAGCAGTACTTC.

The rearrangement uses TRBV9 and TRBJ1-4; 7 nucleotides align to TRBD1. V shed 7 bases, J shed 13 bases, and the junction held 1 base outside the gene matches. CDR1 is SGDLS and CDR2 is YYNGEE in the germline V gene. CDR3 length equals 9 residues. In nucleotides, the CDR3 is TGTGCCAGCGGGACAGTACTGTTTTTT. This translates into CASGTVLFF.

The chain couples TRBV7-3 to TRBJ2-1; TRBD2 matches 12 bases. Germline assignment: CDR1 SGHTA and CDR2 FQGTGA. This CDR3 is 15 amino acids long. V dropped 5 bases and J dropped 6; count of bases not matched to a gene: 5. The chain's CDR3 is CASSMGLAGINEQFF. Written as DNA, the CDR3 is TGTGCCAGCAGCATGGGACTAGCGGGCATCAATGAGCAGTTCTTC.

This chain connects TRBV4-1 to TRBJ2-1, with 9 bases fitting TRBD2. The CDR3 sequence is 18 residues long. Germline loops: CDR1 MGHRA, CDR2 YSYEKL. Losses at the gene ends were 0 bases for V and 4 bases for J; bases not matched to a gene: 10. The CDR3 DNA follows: TGCGCCAGCAGCCAAGATCTGGGCGGGAGGGCCAGTTACAATGAGCAGTTCTTC. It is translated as CASSQDLGGRASYNEQFF.

In nucleotides, the CDR3 is TGCAGTCCAGGGAGCGCGGGTGGCTACACCTTC. Its protein is CSPGSAGGYTF. The chain recombines TRBV20-1 with TRBJ1-2, with D tentatively TRBD1 (5 bases). V dropped 8 bases and J dropped 7 bases, with 14 bases sitting between them. From germline, CDR1 is DFQATT and CDR2 SNEGSKA (reference sequence). CDR3 length: 11 residues.

The CDR3 spells CASSQIAGGSTDTQYF. In DNA form, the CDR3 reads TGTGCCAGCAGCCAGATAGCGGGAGGGAGCACAGATACGCAGTATTTT. The rearrangement joins TRBV7-3 to TRBJ2-3; 11 positions match TRBD2. The V gene's germline CDR1 is SGHTA and CDR2 FQGTGA. The junction had 4 bases not matched to a gene; V was cut back by 5 bases and J by 0 bases. This CDR3 is built from 16 residues.

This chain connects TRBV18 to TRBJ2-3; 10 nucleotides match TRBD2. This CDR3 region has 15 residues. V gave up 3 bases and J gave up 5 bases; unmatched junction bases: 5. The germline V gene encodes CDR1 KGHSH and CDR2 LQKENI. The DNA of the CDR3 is TGTGCCAGCTCACCGGTAGCGGGAGGTATAGATACGCAGTATTTT. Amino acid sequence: CASSPVAGGIDTQYF.

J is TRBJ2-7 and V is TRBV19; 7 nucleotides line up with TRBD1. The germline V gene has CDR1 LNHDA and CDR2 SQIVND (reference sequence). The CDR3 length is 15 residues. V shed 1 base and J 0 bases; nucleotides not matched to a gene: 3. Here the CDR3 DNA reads TGTGCCAGTAGTATAGTGACAGGGAGCTCCTACGAGCAGTACTTC. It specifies CASSIVTGSSYEQYF.